The next 30 T cell receptor beta chains were all read from a single sample in a study of spatial heterogeneity in lung cancer (dated by TCRdb to between 2018 and 2021). Libraries came from 5' RACE. The reads were generated on a NextSeq 500. Through fastp at Q25 and MiXCR, TCRdb rebuilt clones from the public reads, retaining in-frame beta chains. Each entry is one CDR3 protein sequence, shown with its most common DNA and genes. Across this sample there are 30,000 to 35,000 distinct CDR3 sequences, with 10% seen only once. The ten largest make up around 28% of the sample. The sample's time point label, decoded: blood at routine non-recurrence follow-up after resection. Sequenced here: PBMCs, sampled at follow-up. All receptors derive from a female donor with early-stage non-small cell lung cancer.

There are a few counts of this clonotype. Here the CDR3 DNA reads TGCAGCGTTGCCGGGGTTGGGGGCTATAGCTCCTACGAGCAGTACTTC. Protein product: CSVAGVGGYSSYEQYF. This rearrangement joins TRBV29-1 to TRBJ2-7, with D possibly being TRBD1 (6 bases). V lost 4 bases to trimming and J lost 0 bases, with 19 bases between them. Germline values: CDR1 SQVTM, CDR2 ANQGSEA. The CDR3 extends over 16 amino acids.

This clonotype has just a few counts. This sequence joins TRBV12-3 or TRBV12-4 and TRBJ2-5; a weak D match, TRBD1 (5 bases). The V end was cut by 7 bases, the J end by 2 bases, with 11 bases between. This CDR3 is 13 amino acids long. This chain's CDR3 is CASTPQGQETQYF. The DNA of the CDR3 is TGTGCCAGCACCCCCCAGGGTCAAGAGACCCAGTACTTC.

The chain has TRBV12-5 and TRBJ1-2; 7 bases are a match to TRBD1. The CDR3 length is 14 residues. Per germline, CDR1 LGHNT and CDR2 FRNRAP. Trimming took 7 bases from V and 1 from J; bases not matched to a gene: 6. CDR3 nucleotide sequence: TGTGCTAGTGCTTGGAACAGGGGTAACTATGGCTACACCTTC. Protein: CASAWNRGNYGYTF.

This clonotype was observed many times. The chain uses TRBV28 and TRBJ1-4, with a weak D call TRBD1 (6 bases). The CDR3 sequence is 17 residues long. The V gene's germline CDR1 is MDHEN and CDR2 SYDVKM. Trimming left V 3 bases short and J 0 bases short, with 14 bases between. The DNA for the CDR3 is TGTGCCAGCAGTTTCAAAAGGACAGCCTCAACTAATGAAAAACTGTTTTTT. Amino acid sequence: CASSFKRTASTNEKLFF.

As regards this clonotype: With a much larger clone just one base away, this may be a read error. V usage is TRBV7-8 and J usage is TRBJ2-7; D is ambiguous. Trimming pared 5 bases from V and 0 bases from J, leaving 14 bases between. This CDR3 is 15 amino acids long. Per the germline V gene, CDR1 is SGHVS and CDR2 is FQNEAQ. The CDR3 bases are TGTGCCAGCAGCGCCTTAGACGGAAGCTCCTACGAGCAGTACTTC. The encoded protein is CASSALDGSSYEQYF.

This clonotype was recorded many times. The chain couples TRBV29-1 to TRBJ2-3; TRBD2 might be the D (6 bases). In germline, CDR1 is SQVTM, CDR2 ANQGSEA. V gave up 6 bases and J gave up 9 bases, with 19 bases separating them. This CDR3 has 13 residues. CDR3 in amino acids: CSVGRDLRSTQYF. The CDR3 coding sequence is TGCAGCGTGGGCCGGGACTTAAGGTCGACGCAGTATTTT.

This clonotype showed up many times. The chain links TRBV7-2 to TRBJ2-3; the D gene is possibly TRBD2 (7 bases). Germline loops: CDR1 SGHTA, CDR2 FQGNSA. The CDR3 is 16 amino acids. V was pared by 3 bases and J by 0 bases, with 13 bases between. The CDR3 bases are TGTGCCAGCAGCTTTGCGGGGGCTACTAGCACAGATACGCAGTATTTT. Translated: CASSFAGATSTDTQYF.

The chain combines TRBV5-1 with TRBJ2-1; 9 bases fit TRBD1. The CDR3 consists of 14 residues. J lost 6 bases, V lost 2 bases, and 3 bases had no gene match. Per the germline V gene, CDR1 is SGHRS and CDR2 is YFSETQ. CDR3 nucleotide sequence: TGCGCCAGCAGCTTACAGGGGGCGCTCAATGAGCAGTTCTTC. Translating it yields CASSLQGALNEQFF.

This clonotype was found a few times. The chain carries TRBV7-2 and TRBJ2-7; tentatively, D is TRBD1 (7 bases). Trimming left V 5 bases short and J 6 bases short, with 20 bases between. CDR1 and CDR2 (germline): SGHTA, FQGNSA. The CDR3 totals 15 residues. CDR3 protein: CASSPQGGTNAEQYF. The CDR3 region has the DNA TGTGCCAGCAGCCCCCAGGGGGGAACAAACGCCGAGCAGTACTTC.

This clonotype was picked up a small number of times. The chain uses TRBV20-1 and TRBJ2-2; 12 nucleotides agree with TRBD2. The CDR3 is 18 amino acids. Per the germline V gene, CDR1 is DFQATT and CDR2 is SNEGSKA (reference sequence). The trim removed 5 bases at V and 4 bases at J, leaving 14 bases unmatched. CDR3 in amino acids: CSAGLGLAGGRGTGELFF. In nucleotides, the CDR3 is TGCAGTGCTGGGCTCGGTCTAGCGGGGGGGCGTGGCACCGGGGAGCTGTTTTTT.

For this clonotype: A much larger clonotype is one base distant, so this may be a read error. This chain joins TRBV6-2 or TRBV6-3 and TRBJ1-1; 10 bases line up with TRBD1. This CDR3 contains 15 residues. Germline V CDR1 and CDR2: MNHEY, SVGEGT. Here the CDR3 DNA reads TGTGCCGGCAGTCCCGGGGGGACAGGGGCGGCCGAAGCTTTCTTT. Encoded protein: CAGSPGGTGAAEAFF.

This clonotype has a count of ten or more. The chain has TRBV7-9 and TRBJ2-7; D gene ambiguous. The germline V gene has CDR1 SEHNR and CDR2 FQNEAQ (reference sequence). The V end was cut by 5 bases, the J end by 3 bases, with 8 bases between. The CDR3 has 12 amino acids. CDR3 bases: TGTGCCAGCAGCAAAAGGAGCTACGAGCAGTACTTC. Encoded protein: CASSKRSYEQYF.

The J gene is TRBJ1-1, the V gene TRBV6-5; the match to TRBD1 covers 8 bases. CDR1 is MNHEY, CDR2 SVGAGI, per germline. Unmatched junction bases numbered 3, after V lost 2 bases and J lost 4 bases. This CDR3 contains 14 residues. The CDR3 nucleotides read TGTGCCAGCAGTTACGGACAGGGACCCACTGAAGCTTTCTTT. Protein: CASSYGQGPTEAFF.

V gene TRBV7-6 combines with J gene TRBJ1-4; no reliable D call. Per the germline V gene, CDR1 is SGHVS and CDR2 is FNYEAQ. The V gene lost 5 bases and the J gene lost 0 bases, with 7 bases spanning the gap. The CDR3 has 14 residues. The CDR3 sequence is CASSQLATNEKLFF. The CDR3 DNA sequence: TGTGCCAGCAGCCAACTTGCAACTAATGAAAAACTGTTTTTT. The full variable domain, in which reference TRBV7-6 and TRBJ1-4 provide the parts outside the CDR3, is GAGVSQSPRYKVTKRGQDVALRCDPISGHVSLYWYRQALGQGPEFLTYFNYEAQQDKSGLPNDRFSAERPEGSISTLTIQRTEQRDSAMYRCASSQLATNEKLFFGSGTQLSVL.

This clonotype has ten or more counts. The chain is built from TRBV19 and TRBJ2-3; 12 positions agree with TRBD1. The J segment lost 4 bases and the V segment lost 5 bases, leaving 10 bases of the junction unmatched. This CDR3 spans 17 amino acids. Germline V lookup: CDR1 LNHDA, CDR2 SQIVND (reference sequence). The CDR3 region is CASSLYRDRGQADTQYF. The CDR3 DNA is TGTGCCAGTAGTCTCTACCGGGACAGGGGGCAAGCAGATACGCAGTATTTT.

The chain links TRBV6-5 to TRBJ1-5; D ambiguous. CDR1 is MNHEY and CDR2 is SVGAGI in the germline V gene. The CDR3 contains 14 residues. V was shortened by 6 bases and J by 2 bases, with 11 bases between the two germline ends. This CDR3 reads CASSPARGNQPQHF. The DNA of the CDR3 is TGTGCCAGCAGCCCGGCGAGGGGCAATCAGCCCCAGCATTTT.

The chain links TRBV9 to TRBJ2-4; D may match TRBD1 or TRBD2 (5 bases each). Per the germline V gene, CDR1 is SGDLS and CDR2 is YYNGEE. This CDR3 spans 15 amino acids. Deletions cut 2 bases from V and 1 base from J, with 10 bases between. The CDR3 here is CASSVGGGAKNIQYF. The CDR3 DNA reads TGTGCCAGCAGCGTTGGGGGTGGGGCCAAAAACATTCAGTACTTC.

This clonotype has at least ten counts. The CDR3 sequence is CSVPGPTGELFF. The CDR3 nucleotides read TGCAGCGTTCCGGGACCCACCGGGGAGCTGTTTTTT. The chain employs TRBV29-1 and TRBJ2-2; D is possibly TRBD1 or TRBD2 (5 bases each). This CDR3 is built from 12 residues. Trimming cost V 5 bases and J 4 bases, with 8 bases left between them. Germline CDR1 reads SQVTM; CDR2 reads ANQGSEA.

The CDR3 bases are TGCGCCAGCAGCTCTCGGGGGGATCAGGATACGCAGTATTTT. Encoded protein: CASSSRGDQDTQYF. The V gene is TRBV5-1, the J gene TRBJ2-3; 7 nucleotides line up with TRBD2. The germline CDR1 and CDR2 sequences are SGHRS and YFSETQ. This CDR3 has 14 residues. V shed 3 bases, J shed 6 bases, and the junction held 7 bases outside the gene matches. The full variable domain, completed using reference TRBV5-1 and TRBJ2-3, is KAGVTQTPRYLIKTRGQQVTLSCSPISGHRSVSWYQQTPGQGLQFLFEYFSETQRNKGNFPGRFSGRQFSNSRSEMNVSTLELGDSALYLCASSSRGDQDTQYFGPGTRLTVL.

Points on this clonotype: A read error may be the cause here, since a much bigger clone is one base away. The rearrangement joins TRBV7-2 to TRBJ1-1; TRBD1 aligns across 7 bases. With V trimmed by 4 bases and J by 1 base, 3 bases remained unmatched. The CDR3 is 14 amino acids. Per the germline V gene, CDR1 is SGHTA and CDR2 is FQGNSA. CDR3 bases: TGTACCAGCAGCTACAGGGGATCGAACACTGAAGCTTTCTTT. This gives the protein CTSSYRGSNTEAFF.

This clonotype was counted at least ten times. The V and J genes are TRBV28 and TRBJ1-1; D may be TRBD1 (6 bases). The germline V gene has CDR1 MDHEN and CDR2 SYDVKM. With 3 bases removed from V and 6 bases from J, the gap between germline ends came to 11 bases. The CDR3 is 13 amino acids. The CDR3 here is CASSFRGAAEAFF. The CDR3 nucleotides read TGTGCCAGCAGTTTCAGGGGCGCCGCTGAAGCTTTCTTT.

At least ten counts were recorded for this clonotype. The chain is built from TRBV5-1 and TRBJ1-1; no firm D call. Per the germline V gene, CDR1 is SGHRS and CDR2 is YFSETQ. The CDR3 is 13 residues long. The ends were cut back, 4 bases at V and 2 bases at J, with 9 bases in the middle. CDR3 region: CASSATGNTEAFF. In DNA, the CDR3 is TGCGCCAGCAGCGCTACTGGAAACACTGAAGCTTTCTTT.

At least ten counts were recorded for this clonotype. The chain couples TRBV5-1 to TRBJ2-7; D uncertain. V was clipped by 0 bases and J by 2 bases, with 3 bases between them. The CDR3 has 12 residues. Germline V lookup: CDR1 SGHRS, CDR2 YFSETQ. The CDR3 region has the DNA TGCGCCAGCAGCTTGGAGGCCTACGAGCAGTACTTC. It encodes CASSLEAYEQYF.

This clonotype turned up a few times. This chain connects TRBV5-1 to TRBJ1-4; D is uncertain. Trimming pared 4 bases from V and 4 bases from J, leaving 8 bases between. Per the germline V gene, CDR1 is SGHRS and CDR2 is YFSETQ. The CDR3 loop spans 13 amino acids. In DNA, the CDR3 is TGCGCCAGCAGCATGAGATTTAATGAAAAACTGTTTTTT. Translation: CASSMRFNEKLFF.

This clonotype is deemed medium-sized. The J gene is TRBJ2-3, the V gene TRBV6-5; D is unresolved. CDR3 size: 13 residues. Germline V gene sequence: CDR1 MNHEY, CDR2 SVGAGI. Trimming shortened V by 6 bases and J by 5 bases, and 12 bases separated the two germline ends. The CDR3 coding sequence is TGTGCCAGCAGCACCCGGGCCCTAGATACGCAGTATTTT. It encodes CASSTRALDTQYF.

The genes are TRBV6-5 and TRBJ1-1; tentatively, D is TRBD1 (6 bases). The length of the CDR3 is 15 residues. The germline V gene has CDR1 MNHEY and CDR2 SVGAGI. Trimming took 6 bases from V and 4 from J, leaving 18 bases between them. This chain's CDR3 is CASRRRQVEGTEAFF. The DNA of the CDR3 is TGTGCCAGCAGACGTCGACAGGTCGAGGGCACTGAAGCTTTCTTT.

This clonotype was detected a few times. The V call is TRBV5-1, the J call TRBJ2-3, with D possibly being TRBD2 (6 bases). V was shortened by 4 bases and J by 1 base, with 10 bases between the two germline ends. CDR3 length equals 14 residues. In germline, CDR1 is SGHRS, CDR2 YFSETQ. The CDR3 reads CASSIGGRTDTQYF. CDR3 coding DNA: TGCGCCAGCAGCATCGGGGGACGCACAGATACGCAGTATTTT.

This clonotype was detected many times. The V call is TRBV7-6, the J call TRBJ2-2, with 9 bases aligning to TRBD2. V shed 5 bases, J shed 2 bases, and the junction held 6 bases outside the gene matches. Germline V CDR1 and CDR2: SGHVS, FNYEAQ. This CDR3 region has 16 residues. CDR3 coding DNA: TGTGCCAGCAGCACATTAGCGGGGGTCAACACCGGGGAGCTGTTTTTT. Residues: CASSTLAGVNTGELFF.

In nucleotides, the CDR3 is TGCGCCAGCAGCTTGGGGGGATGGAATGAGCAGTTCTTC. It codes for CASSLGGWNEQFF. The rearrangement joins TRBV5-1 to TRBJ2-1, with unresolved D. Germline V gene lookup returns CDR1 SGHRS and CDR2 YFSETQ. This CDR3 has 13 residues. V was shortened by 0 bases and J by 7 bases, with 8 bases between the two germline ends.

This clonotype was counted a few times. The rearrangement uses TRBV9 and TRBJ2-1; D might be TRBD1 (6 bases). The CDR3 is 19 amino acids. V lost 1 base and J lost 3, with 23 bases in between. In germline, CDR1 is SGDLS, CDR2 YYNGEE. This CDR3 reads CASSVSANARQVGYNEQFF. The DNA of the CDR3 is TGTGCCAGCAGCGTATCGGCCAACGCCAGACAGGTAGGCTACAATGAGCAGTTCTTC.